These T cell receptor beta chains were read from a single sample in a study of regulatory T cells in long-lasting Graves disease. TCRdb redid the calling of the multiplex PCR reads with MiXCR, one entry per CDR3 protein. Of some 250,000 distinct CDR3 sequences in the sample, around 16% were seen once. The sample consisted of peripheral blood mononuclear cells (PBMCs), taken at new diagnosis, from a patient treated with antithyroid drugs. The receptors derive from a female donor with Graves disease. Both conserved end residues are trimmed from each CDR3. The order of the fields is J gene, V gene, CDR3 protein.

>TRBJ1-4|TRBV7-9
ASSASGTGREKLF
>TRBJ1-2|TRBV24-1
ATAGQGNYGYT
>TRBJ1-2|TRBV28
ASSSWTAYGYT
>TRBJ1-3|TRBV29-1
SVGQGISGNTIY
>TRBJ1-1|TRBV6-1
ATSGTHEPTNTEAF
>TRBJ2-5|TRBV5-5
ASSLVTGGAKY
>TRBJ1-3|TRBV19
ASSIGTLGNTIY
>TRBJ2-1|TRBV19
ASIARGSSYNEQF
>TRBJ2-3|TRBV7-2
ASSVTQLAGVEDTQY
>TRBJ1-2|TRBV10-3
AIRPGTGDGYT
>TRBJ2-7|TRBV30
AWCRGLSYEQY
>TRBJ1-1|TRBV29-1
SVEPGQNTEAL
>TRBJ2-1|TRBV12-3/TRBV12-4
TSSSPGLAANNEQF
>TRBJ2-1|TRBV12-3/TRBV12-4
ASSLTSGSAEQF
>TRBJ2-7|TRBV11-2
ASSLTGGVDEQY
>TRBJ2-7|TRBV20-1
SASSTSGATYEQY
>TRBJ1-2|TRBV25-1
ASSHSLLGRANYGYT
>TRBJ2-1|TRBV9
ASSAGRSGNNEQF
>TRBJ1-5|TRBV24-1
ATSDTTEAYQPQH
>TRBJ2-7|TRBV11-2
ASSLAWQSYEQY
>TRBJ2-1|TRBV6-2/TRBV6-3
ASSEPALGGGRVYNEQF
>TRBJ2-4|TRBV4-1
ASSPLTGGSGKNIQY
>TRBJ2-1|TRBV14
ASSPPPRGLDNEQF
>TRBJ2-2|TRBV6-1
ASRRSGRGTGELF
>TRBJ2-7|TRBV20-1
SGGRGLAYEQY